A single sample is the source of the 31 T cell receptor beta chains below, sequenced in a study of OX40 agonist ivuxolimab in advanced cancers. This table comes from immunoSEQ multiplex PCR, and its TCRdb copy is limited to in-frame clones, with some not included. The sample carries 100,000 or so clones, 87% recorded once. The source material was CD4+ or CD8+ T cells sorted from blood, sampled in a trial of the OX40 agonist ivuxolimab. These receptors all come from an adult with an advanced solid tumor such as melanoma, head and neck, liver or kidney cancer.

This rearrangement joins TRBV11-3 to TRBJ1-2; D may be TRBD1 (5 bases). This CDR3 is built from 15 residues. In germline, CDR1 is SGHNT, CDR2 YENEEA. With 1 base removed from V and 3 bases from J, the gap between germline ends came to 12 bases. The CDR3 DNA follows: TGTGCCAGCAGCTTAGGCAGGGATAAGTACTATGGCTACACCTTC. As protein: CASSLGRDKYYGYTF.

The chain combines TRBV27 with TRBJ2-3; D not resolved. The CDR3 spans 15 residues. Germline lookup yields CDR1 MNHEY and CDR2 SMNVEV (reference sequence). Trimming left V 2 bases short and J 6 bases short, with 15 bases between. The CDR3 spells CASSLKAVLMDTQYF. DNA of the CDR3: TGTGCCAGCAGTTTAAAGGCAGTCCTGATGGATACGCAGTATTTT.

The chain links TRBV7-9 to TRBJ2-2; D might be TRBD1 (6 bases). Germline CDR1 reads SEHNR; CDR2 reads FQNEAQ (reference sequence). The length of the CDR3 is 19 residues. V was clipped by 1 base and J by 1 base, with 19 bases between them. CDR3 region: CASSLGTLTGTMNTGELFF. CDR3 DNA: TGTGCCAGCAGCTTAGGGACCCTGACAGGAACAATGAACACCGGGGAGCTGTTTTTT.

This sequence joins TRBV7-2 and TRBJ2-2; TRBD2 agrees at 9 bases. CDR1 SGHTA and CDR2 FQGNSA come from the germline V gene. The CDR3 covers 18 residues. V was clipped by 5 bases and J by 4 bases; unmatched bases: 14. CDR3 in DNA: TGTGCCAGCAGCCCAAGGGTGAGCGGGGGGCTGCGCACCGGGGAGCTGTTTTTT. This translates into CASSPRVSGGLRTGELFF.

The chain's CDR3 is CATSKRVGQGADEQYF. CDR3 nucleotides: TGTGCCACCAGCAAACGGGTAGGACAGGGGGCCGACGAGCAGTACTTC. The chain uses TRBV15 and TRBJ2-7; 11 bases map to TRBD1. J lost 5 bases, V lost 4 bases, and 10 bases had no gene match. CDR3 size: 16 residues. Germline CDR1 is LNHNV and CDR2 is YYDKDF (reference sequence).

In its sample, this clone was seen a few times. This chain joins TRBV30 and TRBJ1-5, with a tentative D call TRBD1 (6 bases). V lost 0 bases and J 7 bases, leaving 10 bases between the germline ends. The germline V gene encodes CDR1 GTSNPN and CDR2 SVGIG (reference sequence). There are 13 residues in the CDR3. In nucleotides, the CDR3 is TGTGCCTGGAGTGTACAGGGCCAGCAGCCCCAGCATTTT. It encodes CAWSVQGQQPQHF.

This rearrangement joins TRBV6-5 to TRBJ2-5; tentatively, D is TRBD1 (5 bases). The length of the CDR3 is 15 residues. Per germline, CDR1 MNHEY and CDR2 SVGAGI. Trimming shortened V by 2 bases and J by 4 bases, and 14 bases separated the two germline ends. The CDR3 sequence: CASSYTTVPGETQYF. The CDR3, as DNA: TGTGCCAGCAGTTACACGACAGTTCCGGGAGAGACCCAGTACTTC.

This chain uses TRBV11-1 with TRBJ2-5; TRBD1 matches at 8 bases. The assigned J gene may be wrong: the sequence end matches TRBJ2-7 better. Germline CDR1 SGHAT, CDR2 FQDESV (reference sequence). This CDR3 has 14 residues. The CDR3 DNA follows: TGTGCCAGCAGTCCCCGGACAGGGTCCTACGAGCAGTACTTC. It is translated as CASSPRTGSYEQYF.

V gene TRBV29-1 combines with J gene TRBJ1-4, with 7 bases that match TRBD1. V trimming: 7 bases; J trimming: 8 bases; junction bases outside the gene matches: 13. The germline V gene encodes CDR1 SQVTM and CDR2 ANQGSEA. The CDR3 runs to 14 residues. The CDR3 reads CSATGQDSEEKLFF. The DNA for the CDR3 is TGCAGCGCAACCGGACAGGACTCGGAAGAAAAACTGTTTTTT.

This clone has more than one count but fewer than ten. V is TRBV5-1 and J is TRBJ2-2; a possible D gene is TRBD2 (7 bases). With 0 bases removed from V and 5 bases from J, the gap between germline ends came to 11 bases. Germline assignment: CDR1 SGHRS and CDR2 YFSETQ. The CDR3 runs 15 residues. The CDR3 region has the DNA TGCGCCAGCAGCTTGGTCGGGGGGCAAACCGGGGAGCTGTTTTTT. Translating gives CASSLVGGQTGELFF.

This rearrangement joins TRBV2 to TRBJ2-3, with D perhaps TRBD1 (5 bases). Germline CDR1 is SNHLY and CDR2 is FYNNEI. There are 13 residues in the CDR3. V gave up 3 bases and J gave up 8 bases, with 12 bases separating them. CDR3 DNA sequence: TGTGCCAGCAGTGACAGGGCCCAAGGTACGCAGTATTTT. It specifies CASSDRAQGTQYF.

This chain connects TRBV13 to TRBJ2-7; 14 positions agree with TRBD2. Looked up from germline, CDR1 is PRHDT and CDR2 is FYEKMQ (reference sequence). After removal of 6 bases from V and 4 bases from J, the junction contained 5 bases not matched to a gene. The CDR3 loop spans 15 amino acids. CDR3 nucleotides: TGTGCCAGCAGTCTGGGACTAGCGGGGGAGTACGAGCAGTACTTC. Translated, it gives CASSLGLAGEYEQYF.

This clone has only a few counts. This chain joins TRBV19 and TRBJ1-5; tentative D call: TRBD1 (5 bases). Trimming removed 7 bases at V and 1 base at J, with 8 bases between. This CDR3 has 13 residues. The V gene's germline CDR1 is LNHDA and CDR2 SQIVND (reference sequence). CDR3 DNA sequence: TGTGCCAGTATATCAGGGAGCAATCAGCCCCAGCATTTT. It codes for CASISGSNQPQHF.

The CDR3 sequence is CASSFDSYEQYF. The CDR3 DNA reads TGTGCCAGCAGCTTTGATAGCTACGAGCAGTACTTC. The J gene is TRBJ2-7, the V gene TRBV7-6, with D hard to call. V lost 3 bases, J lost 3 bases, and 6 bases lay in between. The CDR3 contains 12 residues. CDR1 and CDR2 from the germline V gene are SGHVS and FNYEAQ. The variable domain in full, with the rest retrieved from reference TRBV7-6 and TRBJ2-7, is GAGVSQSPRYKVTKRGQDVALRCDPISGHVSLYWYRQALGQGPEFLTYFNYEAQQDKSGLPNDRFSAERPEGSISTLTIQRTEQRDSAMYRCASSFDSYEQYFGPGTRLTVT.

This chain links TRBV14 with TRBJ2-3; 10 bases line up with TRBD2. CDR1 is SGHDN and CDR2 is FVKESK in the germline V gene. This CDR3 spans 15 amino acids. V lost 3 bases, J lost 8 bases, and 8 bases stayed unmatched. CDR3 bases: TGTGCCAGCAGCCACTCTAGCGGGGGAGCGGGTACGCAGTATTTT. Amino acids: CASSHSSGGAGTQYF.

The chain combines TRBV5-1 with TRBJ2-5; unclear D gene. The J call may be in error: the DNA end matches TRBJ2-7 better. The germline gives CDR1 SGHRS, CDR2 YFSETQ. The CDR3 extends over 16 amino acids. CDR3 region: CASSLSGVTPPYEQYF. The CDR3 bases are TGCGCCAGCAGCCTTTCCGGAGTGACGCCTCCCTACGAGCAGTACTTC.

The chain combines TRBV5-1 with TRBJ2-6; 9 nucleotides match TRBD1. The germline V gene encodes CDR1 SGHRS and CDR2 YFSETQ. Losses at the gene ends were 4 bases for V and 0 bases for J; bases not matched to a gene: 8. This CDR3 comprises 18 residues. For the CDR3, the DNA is TGCGCCAGCAGCCCAACGACAGGGGGTACCTCTGGGGCCAACGTCCTGACTTTC. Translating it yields CASSPTTGGTSGANVLTF.

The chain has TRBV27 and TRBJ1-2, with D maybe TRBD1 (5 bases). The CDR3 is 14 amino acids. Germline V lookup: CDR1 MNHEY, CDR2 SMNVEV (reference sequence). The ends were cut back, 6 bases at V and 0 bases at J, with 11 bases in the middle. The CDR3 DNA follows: TGTGCCAGCAGACAGGCAGGAGCTAACTATGGCTACACCTTC. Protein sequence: CASRQAGANYGYTF.

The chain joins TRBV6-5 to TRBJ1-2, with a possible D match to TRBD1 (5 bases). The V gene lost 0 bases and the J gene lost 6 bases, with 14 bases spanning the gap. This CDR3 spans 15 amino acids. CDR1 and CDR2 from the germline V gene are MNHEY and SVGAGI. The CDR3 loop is CASSYSKGSGNGYTF. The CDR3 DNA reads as TGTGCCAGCAGTTACTCGAAGGGGTCGGGGAATGGCTACACCTTC.

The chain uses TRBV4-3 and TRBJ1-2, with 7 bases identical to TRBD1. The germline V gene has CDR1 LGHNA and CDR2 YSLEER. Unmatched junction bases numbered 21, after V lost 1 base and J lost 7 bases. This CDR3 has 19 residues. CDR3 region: CASSQVLPLGSGGKAGYTF. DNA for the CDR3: TGCGCCAGCAGCCAAGTATTGCCGCTGGGGTCAGGGGGTAAAGCTGGCTACACCTTC.

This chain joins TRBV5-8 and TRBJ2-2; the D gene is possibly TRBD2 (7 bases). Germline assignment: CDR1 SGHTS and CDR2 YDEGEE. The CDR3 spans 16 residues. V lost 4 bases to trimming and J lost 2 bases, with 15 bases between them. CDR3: CASSTGGRANTGELFF. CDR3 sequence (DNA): TGTGCCAGCAGCACGGGGGGCAGGGCTAACACCGGGGAGCTGTTTTTT.

The CDR3 sequence is CASSPYSRSSYNEQFF. CDR3 sequence (DNA): TGTGCCAGCAGCCCCTATAGCAGGAGCTCCTACAATGAGCAGTTCTTC. J is TRBJ2-1 and V is TRBV7-8; D not resolved. Germline V gene lookup returns CDR1 SGHVS and CDR2 FQNEAQ. The CDR3 contains 16 residues. The V gene lost 5 bases and the J gene lost 0 bases, with 14 bases spanning the gap.

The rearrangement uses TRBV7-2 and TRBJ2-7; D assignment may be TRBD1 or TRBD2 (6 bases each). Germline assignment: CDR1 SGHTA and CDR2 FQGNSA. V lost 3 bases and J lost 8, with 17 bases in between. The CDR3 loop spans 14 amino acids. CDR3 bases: TGTGCCAGCAGCTTTCTGGAGTCGGGGGCAAAGCAGTACTTC. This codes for CASSFLESGAKQYF.

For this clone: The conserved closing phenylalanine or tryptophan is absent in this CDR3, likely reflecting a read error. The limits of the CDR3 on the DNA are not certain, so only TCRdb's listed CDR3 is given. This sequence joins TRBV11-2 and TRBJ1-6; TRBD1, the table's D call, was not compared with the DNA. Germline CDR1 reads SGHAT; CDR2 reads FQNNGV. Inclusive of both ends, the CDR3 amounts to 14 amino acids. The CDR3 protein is CASSPYGTGQAPVY.

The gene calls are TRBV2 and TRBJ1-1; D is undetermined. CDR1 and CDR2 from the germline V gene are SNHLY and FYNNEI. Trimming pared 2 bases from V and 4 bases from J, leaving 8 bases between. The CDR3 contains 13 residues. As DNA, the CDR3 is TGTGCCAGCAGTGAAAACAAGATCACTGAAGCTTTCTTT. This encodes CASSENKITEAFF.

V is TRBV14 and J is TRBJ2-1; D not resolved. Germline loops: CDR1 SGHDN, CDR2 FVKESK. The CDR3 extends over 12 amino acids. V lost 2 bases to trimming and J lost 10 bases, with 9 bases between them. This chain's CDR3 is CASSQLPREQFF. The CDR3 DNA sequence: TGTGCCAGCAGCCAACTTCCCCGGGAGCAGTTCTTC.

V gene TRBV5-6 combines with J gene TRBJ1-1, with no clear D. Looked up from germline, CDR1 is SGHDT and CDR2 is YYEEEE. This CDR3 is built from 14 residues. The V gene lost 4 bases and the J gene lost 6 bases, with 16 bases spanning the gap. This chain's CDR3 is CASSPPIRGSEAFF. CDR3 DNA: TGTGCCAGCAGCCCGCCTATTCGAGGGTCTGAAGCTTTCTTT.

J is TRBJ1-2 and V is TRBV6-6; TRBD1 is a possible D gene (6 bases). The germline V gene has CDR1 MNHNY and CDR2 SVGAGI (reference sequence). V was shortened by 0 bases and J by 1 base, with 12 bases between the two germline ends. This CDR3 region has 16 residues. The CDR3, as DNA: TGTGCCAGCAGTTACTCCCGTACAGGGAGTAACTATGGCTACACCTTC. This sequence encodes CASSYSRTGSNYGYTF.

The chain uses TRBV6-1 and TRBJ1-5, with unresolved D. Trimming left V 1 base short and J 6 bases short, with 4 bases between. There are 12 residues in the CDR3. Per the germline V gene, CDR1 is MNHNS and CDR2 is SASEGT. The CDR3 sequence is CASSEGIQPQHF. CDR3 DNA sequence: TGTGCCAGCAGTGAAGGCATTCAGCCCCAGCATTTT.

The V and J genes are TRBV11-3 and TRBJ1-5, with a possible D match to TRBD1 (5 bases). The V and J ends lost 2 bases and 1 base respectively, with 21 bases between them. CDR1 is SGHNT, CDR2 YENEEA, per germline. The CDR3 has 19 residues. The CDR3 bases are TGTGCCAGCAGCTTAACCACCCAGGGACGGAGTTTAAGCAATCAGCCCCAGCATTTT. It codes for CASSLTTQGRSLSNQPQHF.

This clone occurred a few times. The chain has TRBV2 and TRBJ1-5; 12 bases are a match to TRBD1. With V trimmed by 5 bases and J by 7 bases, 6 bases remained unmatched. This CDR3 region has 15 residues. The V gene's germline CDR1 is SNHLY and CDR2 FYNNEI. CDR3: CASSRDRGREQPQHF. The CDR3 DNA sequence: TGTGCCAGCAGTCGGGACAGGGGGCGGGAACAGCCCCAGCATTTT.